The source of this TCR beta chain is a study of graft-versus-host responses after intestinal transplantation. Study-wide background: Recipients were all induced with anti-thymocyte globulin, then given tacrolimus and steroids for 2 to 4 years. Study observations and caveats: Elevated graft-versus-host to host-versus-graft clonal ratios in allografts were recorded for patients with graft-donor T cell macrochimerism. The highest levels of circulating GvH clones went along with early declines in HvG clones after transplant. Ileal or blood samples showed some GvH clones first, and such clones were also found in recipient marrow.

Looked up from germline, CDR1 is SEHNR and CDR2 is FQNEAQ (reference sequence). This CDR3 spans 16 amino acids. V shed 3 bases and J 1 base; nucleotides not matched to a gene: 8. In regard to this clone: Antigen unknown.

Using immunoSEQ multiplex PCR, the repertoire was profiled, and TCRdb retains in-frame clones only, with some absent. Here the sample spans 99,000 or so clones, roughly 90% being singletons. The sample in question was unstimulated CD8+ T cells sorted from spleen or lymph node cells, obtained before transplant. The chain joins TRBV7-9 to TRBJ1-2; TRBD1 matches 7 bases. The receptor comes from a human donor who was the organ donor for an intestinal transplant. The CDR3, as DNA: TGTGCCAGCAGCTTTACAGGGGCCACACTTAACTATGGCTACACCTTC. Encoded protein: CASSFTGATLNYGYTF.